A single TCR beta chain is shown here with its context. Looked up from germline, CDR1 is SGHTA and CDR2 is FQGNSA. The CDR3 has 14 residues. This specimen belongs to a study of blood T cells in healthy people across ages. In each sample, at least 7 million PBMCs were isolated. A sample-barcoded 5' primer and a J-beta primer mix were used in a second PCR of about 7 to 12 cycles. TCRdb reprocessed the 5' RACE reads with MiXCR, giving one entry per CDR3 protein. Of 700,000 or so distinct CDR3 sequences in the sample, roughly two fifths are singletons; the top ten hold 25% to 35%. The source of this sequence is a man at least 80 years old in good health. The rearrangement uses TRBV7-2 and TRBJ2-5; 9 bases line up with TRBD1. Judging by the DNA end, TRBJ2-7 fits better; the J call may be wrong. Sequenced: blood. CDR3 amino acids: CASRGTGSFYEQYF. The CDR3 DNA follows: TGTGCCAGCAGAGGGACAGGGAGTTTCTACGAGCAGTACTTC.